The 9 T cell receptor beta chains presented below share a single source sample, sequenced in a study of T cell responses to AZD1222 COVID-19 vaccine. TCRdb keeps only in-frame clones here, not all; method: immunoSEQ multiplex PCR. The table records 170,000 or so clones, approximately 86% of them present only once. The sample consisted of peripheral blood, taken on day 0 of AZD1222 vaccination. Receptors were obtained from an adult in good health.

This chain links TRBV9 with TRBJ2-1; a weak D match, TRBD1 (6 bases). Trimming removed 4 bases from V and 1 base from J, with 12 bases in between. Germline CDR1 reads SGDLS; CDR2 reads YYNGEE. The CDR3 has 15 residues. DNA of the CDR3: TGTGCCAGCAGCCCCCCCAGGGGATCCTACAATGAGCAGTTCTTC. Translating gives CASSPPRGSYNEQFF.

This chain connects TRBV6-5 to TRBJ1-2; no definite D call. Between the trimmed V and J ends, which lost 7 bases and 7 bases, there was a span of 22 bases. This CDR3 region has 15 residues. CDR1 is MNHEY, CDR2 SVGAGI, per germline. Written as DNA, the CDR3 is TGTGCCAGCAAGGGAGGCCCGTCGAACACAGTTGGCTACACCTTC. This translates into CASKGGPSNTVGYTF.

CDR3 protein: CASSPLTRSNSPLHF. CDR3 coding DNA: TGTGCCAGCAGCCCACTGACACGATCCAATTCACCCCTCCACTTT. J is TRBJ1-6 and V is TRBV7-9; D is unresolved. This CDR3 region has 15 residues. Deletions cut 5 bases from V and 7 bases from J, with 15 bases between. CDR1 SEHNR and CDR2 FQNEAQ come from the germline V gene (reference sequence).

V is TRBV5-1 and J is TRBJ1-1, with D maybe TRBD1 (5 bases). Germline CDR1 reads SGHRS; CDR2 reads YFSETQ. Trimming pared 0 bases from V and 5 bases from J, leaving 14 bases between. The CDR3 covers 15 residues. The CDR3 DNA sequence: TGCGCCAGCAGCTTGGAAGTTAAGGGGAGGACTGAAGCTTTCTTT. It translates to CASSLEVKGRTEAFF.

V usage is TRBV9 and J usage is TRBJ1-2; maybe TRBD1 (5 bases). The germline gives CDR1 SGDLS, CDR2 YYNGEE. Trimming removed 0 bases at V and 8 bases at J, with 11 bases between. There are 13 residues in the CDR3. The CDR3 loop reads CASSVEAGMGYTF. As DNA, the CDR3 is TGTGCCAGCAGCGTAGAGGCAGGGATGGGCTACACCTTC. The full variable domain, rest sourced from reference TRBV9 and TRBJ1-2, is DSGVTQTPKHLITATGQRVTLRCSPRSGDLSVYWYQQSLDQGLQFLIQYYNGEERAKGNILERFSAQQFPDLHSELNLSSLELGDSALYFCASSVEAGMGYTFGSGTRLTVV.

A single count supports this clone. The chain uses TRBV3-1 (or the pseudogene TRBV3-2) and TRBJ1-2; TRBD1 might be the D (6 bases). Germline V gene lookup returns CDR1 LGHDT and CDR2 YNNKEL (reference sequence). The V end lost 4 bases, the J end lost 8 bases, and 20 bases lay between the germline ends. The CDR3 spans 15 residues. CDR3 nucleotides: TGTGCCAGCAGCCTTCCAGGGGCTAGATTCGGGGGCTACACCTTC. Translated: CASSLPGARFGGYTF.

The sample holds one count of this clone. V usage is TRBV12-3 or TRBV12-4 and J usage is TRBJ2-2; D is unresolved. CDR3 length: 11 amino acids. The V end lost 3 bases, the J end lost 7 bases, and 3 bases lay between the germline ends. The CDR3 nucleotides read TGTGCCAGCAGTTTCAGCGGGGAGCTGTTTTTT. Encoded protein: CASSFSGELFF.

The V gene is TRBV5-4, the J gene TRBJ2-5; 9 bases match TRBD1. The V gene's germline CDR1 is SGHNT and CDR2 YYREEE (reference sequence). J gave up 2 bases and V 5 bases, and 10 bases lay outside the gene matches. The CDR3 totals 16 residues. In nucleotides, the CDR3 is TGTGCCAGCAGTCTCATGACGGGGACAGGGCAAGAGACCCAGTACTTC. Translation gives CASSLMTGTGQETQYF.

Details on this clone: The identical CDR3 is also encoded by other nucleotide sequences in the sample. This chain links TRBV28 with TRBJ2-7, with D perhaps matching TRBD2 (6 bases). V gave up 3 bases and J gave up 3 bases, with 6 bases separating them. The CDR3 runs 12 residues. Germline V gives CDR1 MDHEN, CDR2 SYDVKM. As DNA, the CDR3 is TGTGCCAGCAGTTTGGGGGGCTACGAGCAGTACTTC. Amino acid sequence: CASSLGGYEQYF.